The 30 T cell receptor beta chains below all came from one sample that was sequenced in a study of blood T cell repertoires in COVID-19. Measured with immunoSEQ multiplex PCR; TCRdb has only the in-frame clones, and not every one. The data hold over 150,000 clones, with 84% observed a single time. The sample was PBMCs or T cells enriched from blood (not recorded which). The source of these receptors is a woman aged 25 to 39 who had recovered from COVID-19.

The chain carries TRBV6-5 and TRBJ1-2, with 7 bases aligning to TRBD1. Trimming cost V 5 bases and J 1 base; bases outside gene matches: 7. This CDR3 is 15 amino acids long. The germline V gene has CDR1 MNHEY and CDR2 SVGAGI. The CDR3 sequence: CASSLGQDYNYGYTF. CDR3 nucleotide sequence: TGTGCCAGCAGTCTCGGACAGGACTATAACTATGGCTACACCTTC.

This chain uses TRBV6-6 with TRBJ2-7; 9 bases are a match to TRBD2. The V segment lost 4 bases and the J segment 0 bases; nucleotides outside the gene matches: 4. Germline V lookup: CDR1 MNHNY, CDR2 SVGAGI (reference sequence). The CDR3 is made up of 15 amino acids. The CDR3 sequence: CASSSSSGSSYEQYV. CDR3 sequence (DNA): TGTGCCAGCAGTTCTAGTAGCGGGAGCTCCTACGAGCAGTACGTC.

The chain recombines TRBV6-2 or TRBV6-3 with TRBJ2-1; no clear D gene. Germline CDR1 is MNHEY and CDR2 is SVGEGT. The CDR3 runs 12 residues. The germline V and J ends were trimmed by 6 bases and 9 bases, with 12 bases remaining between them. CDR3 region: CASSPVPPEQFF. The CDR3 DNA reads TGTGCCAGCAGCCCCGTCCCCCCTGAGCAGTTCTTC.

The chain uses TRBV5-1 and TRBJ2-1; 14 bases match TRBD2. The ends lost 4 bases at V and 8 bases at J; junction bases unmatched: 5. The CDR3 has 15 residues. Per germline, CDR1 SGHRS and CDR2 YFSETQ. In DNA, the CDR3 is TGCGCCAGCAGCGCCGGGACTAGCGGGAGCCATGAGCAGTTCTTC. This gives the protein CASSAGTSGSHEQFF.

The V and J genes are TRBV12-3 or TRBV12-4 and TRBJ2-3; maybe TRBD1 (6 bases). The CDR3 spans 13 residues. V shed 7 bases and J shed 3 bases, with 11 bases lying between them. The CDR3 reads CASNLGATDTQYF. The CDR3 DNA sequence: TGTGCCAGCAATTTGGGGGCAACAGATACGCAGTATTTT.

This clone was picked up one time. This chain links TRBV2 with TRBJ2-3, with TRBD2 as a possible D gene (7 bases). CDR1 is SNHLY and CDR2 is FYNNEI in the germline V gene. This CDR3 contains 18 residues. Trimming removed 6 bases from V and 0 bases from J, with 22 bases in between. CDR3 sequence (DNA): TGTGCCAGCAGCCTAAGGGGCGGAGGGGGGGAAAGCACAGATACGCAGTATTTT. Translation: CASSLRGGGGESTDTQYF.

The CDR3 here is CASRGTVGQPQHF. The CDR3 region has the DNA TGTGCCAGCAGGGGGACAGTGGGACAGCCCCAGCATTTT. The rearrangement links TRBV6-5 to TRBJ1-5; 7 bases align to TRBD1. V shed 6 bases, J shed 7 bases, and the junction held 6 bases outside the gene matches. The CDR3 totals 13 residues. CDR1 is MNHEY and CDR2 is SVGAGI in the germline V gene.

V is TRBV28 and J is TRBJ1-1; TRBD1 aligns across 8 bases. The CDR3 is made up of 14 amino acids. Losses at the gene ends were 5 bases for V and 1 base for J; bases not matched to a gene: 3. CDR1 and CDR2 (germline): MDHEN, SYDVKM. The CDR3 bases are TGTGCCAGCAGTGTGACAGGGGCGAACACTGAAGCTTTCTTT. This translates into CASSVTGANTEAFF.

This clone was counted between two and nine times. The chain uses TRBV2 and TRBJ1-5; 7 bases map to TRBD1. CDR3 length: 14 amino acids. Looked up from germline, CDR1 is SNHLY and CDR2 is FYNNEI. After removal of 4 bases from V and 7 bases from J, the junction contained 7 bases not matched to a gene. The CDR3 reads CASSGQGMYQPQHF. CDR3 sequence (DNA): TGTGCCAGCAGTGGACAGGGTATGTACCAGCCCCAGCATTTT.

The rearrangement uses TRBV5-1 and TRBJ2-5, with D uncertain. V gave up 0 bases and J gave up 10 bases, with 10 bases separating them. This CDR3 has 12 residues. Germline V gives CDR1 SGHRS, CDR2 YFSETQ. The CDR3 region has the DNA TGCGCCAGCAGCTTGGATGGGCTCAACCAGTACTTC. Protein product: CASSLDGLNQYF.

This clone was observed a few times. The V call is TRBV28, the J call TRBJ1-1; 8 bases match TRBD1. J lost 3 bases, V lost 3 bases, and 3 bases had no gene match. The CDR3 totals 14 residues. The V gene's germline CDR1 is MDHEN and CDR2 SYDVKM. CDR3 amino acids: CASSLKTGDTEAFF. In DNA form, the CDR3 reads TGTGCCAGCAGTTTGAAGACAGGGGACACTGAAGCTTTCTTT.

The chain employs TRBV7-9 and TRBJ2-1; 7 bases are a match to TRBD2. This CDR3 has 14 residues. With V trimmed by 6 bases and J by 6 bases, 8 bases remained unmatched. Germline V gene sequence: CDR1 SEHNR, CDR2 FQNEAQ (reference sequence). The CDR3 coding sequence is TGTGCCAGCAGTTGGCGGGAGACATCCAATGAGCAGTTCTTC. Protein sequence: CASSWRETSNEQFF.

V usage is TRBV5-4 and J usage is TRBJ2-1; 7 bases are shared with TRBD2. The CDR3 extends over 18 amino acids. The V gene end was trimmed by 0 bases and the J gene end by 6 bases; junction bases not matched to a gene: 15. Per the germline V gene, CDR1 is SGHNT and CDR2 is YYREEE (reference sequence). CDR3 coding DNA: TGTGCCAGCAGCTTGGTTTCTAGCGGCCTCAGGGTTGGCAATGAGCAGTTCTTC. Protein product: CASSLVSSGLRVGNEQFF. Filled out from reference TRBV5-4 and TRBJ2-1, the complete variable domain reads ETGVTQSPTHLIKTRGQQVTLRCSSQSGHNTVSWYQQALGQGPQFIFQYYREEENGRGNFPPRFSGLQFPNYSSELNVNALELDDSALYLCASSLVSSGLRVGNEQFFGPGTRLTVL.

The V call is TRBV29-1, the J call TRBJ2-5, with D possibly matching TRBD2 (6 bases). The length of the CDR3 is 10 residues. Germline V CDR1 and CDR2: SQVTM, ANQGSEA. Trimming took off 7 bases at V and 5 bases at J, with 8 bases between the two ends. The CDR3: CSGGRETQYF. The CDR3 DNA follows: TGCAGCGGTGGGAGGGAGACCCAGTACTTC.

The rearrangement joins TRBV11-2 to TRBJ1-2, with TRBD1 matching 7 bases. The CDR3 consists of 15 residues. Unmatched junction bases numbered 12, after V lost 4 bases and J lost 7 bases. Germline loops: CDR1 SGHAT, CDR2 FQNNGV. CDR3 loop: CASSSLQGKKGGYTF. The CDR3 DNA reads as TGTGCCAGCAGCTCATTACAGGGGAAGAAGGGTGGCTACACCTTC.

The chain is built from TRBV18 and TRBJ2-5; 9 positions match TRBD2. The germline V gene encodes CDR1 KGHSH and CDR2 LQKENI. V lost 5 bases and J lost 5; bases outside the gene matches: 6. The CDR3 is 14 amino acids. This chain's CDR3 is CASSALAGSETQYF. CDR3 coding DNA: TGTGCCAGCTCAGCTCTAGCGGGAAGTGAGACCCAGTACTTC.

V gene TRBV5-1 combines with J gene TRBJ1-6; tentative D call: TRBD1 (5 bases). This CDR3 region has 14 residues. The germline V and J ends were trimmed by 4 bases and 8 bases, with 13 bases remaining between them. Germline CDR1 reads SGHRS; CDR2 reads YFSETQ. The CDR3 DNA sequence: TGCGCCAGCAGCCCGGGACTCACGGATTCACCCCTCCACTTT. Its protein product is CASSPGLTDSPLHF.

The V call is TRBV28, the J call TRBJ1-6, with 8 bases fitting TRBD1. The V and J ends lost 1 base and 6 bases, in that order; junction bases with no gene match: 5. Germline CDR1 MDHEN, CDR2 SYDVKM. The CDR3 contains 16 residues. CDR3 nucleotide sequence: TGTGCCAGCAGTTTATCTGGTACAGGGGGTAATTCACCCCTCCACTTT. Protein: CASSLSGTGGNSPLHF.

The chain uses TRBV5-6 and TRBJ2-2; 7 bases map to TRBD2. This CDR3 is built from 16 residues. J gave up 0 bases and V 4 bases, and 6 bases lay outside the gene matches. Germline V gene sequence: CDR1 SGHDT, CDR2 YYEEEE. CDR3 amino acids: CASSPRAGANTGELFF. As DNA, the CDR3 is TGTGCCAGCAGCCCCCGGGCGGGGGCGAACACCGGGGAGCTGTTTTTT. Using reference TRBV5-6 and TRBJ2-2 for the parts outside the CDR3, the full variable domain is DAGVTQSPTHLIKTRGQQVTLRCSPKSGHDTVSWYQQALGQGPQFIFQYYEEEERQRGNFPDRFSGHQFPNYSSELNVNALLLGDSALYLCASSPRAGANTGELFFGEGSRLTVL.

The chain recombines TRBV29-1 with TRBJ1-5; TRBD1 agrees at 7 bases. The CDR3 totals 12 residues. Losses at the gene ends were 4 bases for V and 5 bases for J; bases not matched to a gene: 2. The germline CDR1 and CDR2 sequences are SQVTM and ANQGSEA. CDR3 loop: CSVGQGDQPQHF. In nucleotides, the CDR3 is TGCAGCGTTGGCCAGGGGGATCAGCCCCAGCATTTT.

The genes are TRBV28 and TRBJ1-1; D is unclear. The CDR3 loop spans 15 amino acids. The germline V and J ends were trimmed by 4 bases and 0 bases, with 12 bases remaining between them. Germline CDR1 is MDHEN and CDR2 is SYDVKM. The CDR3 DNA follows: TGTGCCAGCAGTTCATCGGGGTCGCTGAACACTGAAGCTTTCTTT. The encoded protein is CASSSSGSLNTEAFF.

The chain recombines TRBV20-1 with TRBJ1-1, with TRBD1 identical over 7 bases. The CDR3 has 14 amino acids. Losses at the gene ends were 3 bases for V and 1 base for J; bases not matched to a gene: 5. CDR1 is DFQATT and CDR2 is SNEGSKA in the germline V gene (reference sequence). The CDR3 reads CSASNRGSNTEAFF. The CDR3 DNA reads as TGCAGTGCTAGTAACAGGGGTTCGAACACTGAAGCTTTCTTT.

The rearrangement links TRBV2 to TRBJ1-1, with D possibly being TRBD1 (5 bases). V lost 5 bases to trimming and J lost 0 bases, with 19 bases between them. The CDR3 consists of 17 residues. CDR1 SNHLY and CDR2 FYNNEI come from the germline V gene. The CDR3 nucleotides are TGTGCCAGCAGTTTATGGGGGGAGGGGACTCTGAACACTGAAGCTTTCTTT. Translation: CASSLWGEGTLNTEAFF.

This clone has only one observation. The chain uses TRBV5-1 and TRBJ1-1; D is ambiguous. The CDR3 consists of 13 residues. CDR1 is SGHRS, CDR2 YFSETQ, per germline. Trimming took off 5 bases at V and 1 base at J, with 9 bases between the two ends. CDR3 sequence: CASRSQENTEAFF. CDR3 DNA: TGCGCCAGCAGATCTCAGGAGAACACTGAAGCTTTCTTT. The full variable domain, its missing parts supplied by reference TRBV5-1 and TRBJ1-1, is KAGVTQTPRYLIKTRGQQVTLSCSPISGHRSVSWYQQTPGQGLQFLFEYFSETQRNKGNFPGRFSGRQFSNSRSEMNVSTLELGDSALYLCASRSQENTEAFFGQGTRLTVV.

The chain is built from TRBV4-2 and TRBJ1-6; D is unresolved. From germline, CDR1 is LGHNA and CDR2 YNFKEQ. The CDR3 has 18 residues. Trimming removed 3 bases from V and 0 bases from J, with 15 bases in between. The CDR3 DNA is TGTGCCAGCAGCCAGCAAGAGGGCAGGAGCTCCTATAATTCACCCCTCCACTTT. Encoded protein: CASSQQEGRSSYNSPLHF.

This clone was counted once. This chain links TRBV27 with TRBJ2-3, with 7 positions matching TRBD1. From germline, CDR1 is MNHEY and CDR2 SMNVEV (reference sequence). The CDR3 consists of 15 residues. The trim removed 6 bases at V and 3 bases at J, leaving 9 bases unmatched. CDR3 residues: CASSLAGTVTDTQYF. The CDR3 DNA sequence: TGTGCCAGCAGCCTAGCCGGGACAGTGACAGATACGCAGTATTTT.

V and J are TRBV20-1 and TRBJ1-1; D gene ambiguous. The CDR3 is 11 amino acids. The V gene's germline CDR1 is DFQATT and CDR2 SNEGSKA (reference sequence). Written as DNA, the CDR3 is TGCACCACACGGGGGAACACTGAAGCTTTCTTT. This sequence encodes CTTRGNTEAFF.

This clone was observed a single time. This chain connects TRBV5-1 to TRBJ2-5; 9 bases map to TRBD1. Losses at the gene ends were 5 bases for V and 5 bases for J; bases not matched to a gene: 10. This CDR3 region has 15 residues. CDR1 is SGHRS, CDR2 YFSETQ, per germline. In DNA, the CDR3 is TGCGCCAGCAGTAGCGGACAGGGGACGGGGGAGACCCAGTACTTC. Residues: CASSSGQGTGETQYF.

The chain couples TRBV7-2 to TRBJ2-7; no firm D call. In germline, CDR1 is SGHTA, CDR2 FQGNSA. This CDR3 contains 12 residues. Trimming left V 4 bases short and J 3 bases short, with 7 bases between. The CDR3 bases are TGTGCCAGCAGCTCCGTTGTCTACGAGCAGTACTTC. Its translation: CASSSVVYEQYF. Supplemented by reference TRBV7-2 and TRBJ2-7, the full variable domain reads GAGVSQSPSNKVTEKGKDVELRCDPISGHTALYWYRQSLGQGLEFLIYFQGNSAPDKSGLPSDRFSAERTGGSVSTLTIQRTQQEDSAVYLCASSSVVYEQYFGPGTRLTVT.

This chain links TRBV2 with TRBJ2-5; D is undetermined. The CDR3 extends over 13 amino acids. Germline V gene sequence: CDR1 SNHLY, CDR2 FYNNEI. Deletions cut 4 bases from V and 2 bases from J, with 8 bases between. Written as DNA, the CDR3 is TGTGCCAGCAGTGTCTTGGAGCAAGAGACCCAGTACTTC. Protein product: CASSVLEQETQYF.